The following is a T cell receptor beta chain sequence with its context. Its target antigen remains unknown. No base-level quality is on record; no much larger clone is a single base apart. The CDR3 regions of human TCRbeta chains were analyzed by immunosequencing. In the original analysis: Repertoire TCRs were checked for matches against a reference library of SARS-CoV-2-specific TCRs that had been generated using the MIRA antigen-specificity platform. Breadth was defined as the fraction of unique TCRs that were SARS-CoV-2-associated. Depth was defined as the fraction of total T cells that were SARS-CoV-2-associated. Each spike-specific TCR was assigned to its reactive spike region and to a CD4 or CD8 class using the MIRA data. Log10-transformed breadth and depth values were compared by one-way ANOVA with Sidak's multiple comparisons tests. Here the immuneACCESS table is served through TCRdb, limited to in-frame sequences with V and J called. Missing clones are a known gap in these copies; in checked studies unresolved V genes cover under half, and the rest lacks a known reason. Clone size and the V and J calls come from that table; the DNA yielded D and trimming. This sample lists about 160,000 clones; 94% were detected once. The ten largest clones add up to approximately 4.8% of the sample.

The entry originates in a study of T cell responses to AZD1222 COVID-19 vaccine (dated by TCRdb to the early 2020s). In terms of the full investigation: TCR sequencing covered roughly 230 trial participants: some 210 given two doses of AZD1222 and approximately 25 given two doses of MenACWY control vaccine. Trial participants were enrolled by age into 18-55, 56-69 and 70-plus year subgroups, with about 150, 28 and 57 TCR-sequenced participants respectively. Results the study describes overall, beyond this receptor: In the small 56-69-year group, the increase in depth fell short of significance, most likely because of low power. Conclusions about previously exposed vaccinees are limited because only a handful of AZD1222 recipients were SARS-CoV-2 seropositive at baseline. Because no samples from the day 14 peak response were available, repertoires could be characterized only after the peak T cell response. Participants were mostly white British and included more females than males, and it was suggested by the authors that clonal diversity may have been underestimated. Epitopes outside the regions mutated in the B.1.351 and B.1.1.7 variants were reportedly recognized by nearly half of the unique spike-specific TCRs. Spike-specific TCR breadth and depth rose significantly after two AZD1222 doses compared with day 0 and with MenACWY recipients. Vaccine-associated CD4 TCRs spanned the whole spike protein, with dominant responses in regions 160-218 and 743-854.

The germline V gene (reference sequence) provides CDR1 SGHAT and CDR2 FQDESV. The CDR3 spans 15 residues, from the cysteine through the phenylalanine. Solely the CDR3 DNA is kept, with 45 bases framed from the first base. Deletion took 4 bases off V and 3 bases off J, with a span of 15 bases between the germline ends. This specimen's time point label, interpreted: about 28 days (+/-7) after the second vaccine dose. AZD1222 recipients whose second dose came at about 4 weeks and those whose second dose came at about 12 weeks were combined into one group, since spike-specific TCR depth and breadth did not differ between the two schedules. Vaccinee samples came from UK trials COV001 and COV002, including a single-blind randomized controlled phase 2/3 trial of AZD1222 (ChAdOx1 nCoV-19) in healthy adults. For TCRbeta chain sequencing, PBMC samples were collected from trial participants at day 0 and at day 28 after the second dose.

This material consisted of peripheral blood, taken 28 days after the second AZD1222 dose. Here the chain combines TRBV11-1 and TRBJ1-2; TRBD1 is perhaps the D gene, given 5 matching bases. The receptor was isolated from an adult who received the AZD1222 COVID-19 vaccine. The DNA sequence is TGTGCCAGCAGCTCGCCGGGGGGGGACGACTATGGCTACACCTTC. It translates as CASSSPGGDDYGYTF.